The 30 T cell receptor beta chains reported below all come from one sample, sequenced in a study of shared T cell receptors in the human thymus. TCRdb's table, derived via immunoSEQ multiplex PCR, lists solely in-frame clones and lacks some. The sample lists around 730,000 clones, approximately 85% occurring once. Separately, the same data were catalogued under a study of human thymus T cells.

Sequences were obtained from thymocytes. The receptors here all came from a girl in the first two years of life with a congenital heart defect.

The V and J genes are TRBV13 and TRBJ2-7; D might be TRBD1 (6 bases). This CDR3 has 15 amino acids. CDR1 and CDR2 from the germline V gene are PRHDT and FYEKMQ (reference sequence). Trimming stripped 5 bases from V and 5 bases from J, with 19 bases between. The CDR3 loop is CASSTKWQGQDEQYF. Written as DNA, the CDR3 is TGTGCCAGCAGCACAAAGTGGCAGGGGCAGGACGAGCAGTACTTC.

The rearrangement links TRBV19 to TRBJ1-6; TRBD1 agrees at 7 bases. Germline CDR1 reads LNHDA; CDR2 reads SQIVND (reference sequence). Trimming took 0 bases from V and 5 from J; bases not matched to a gene: 10. CDR3 size: 18 residues. CDR3 sequence reads: CASSIDRRGRGHNSPLHF. The CDR3 nucleotides read TGTGCCAGTAGTATAGATCGGAGGGGGCGAGGCCATAATTCACCCCTCCACTTT.

This chain connects TRBV11-3 to TRBJ1-1; D is uncertain. V was trimmed by 6 bases and J by 7 bases, leaving 24 bases between them. Germline CDR1 SGHNT, CDR2 YENEEA. There are 16 residues in the CDR3. The CDR3 bases are TGTGCCAGCAGACCGTTACCGGGGAAGTTAGATAATGAAGCTTTCTTT. This gives the protein CASRPLPGKLDNEAFF.

This sequence joins TRBV5-6 and TRBJ2-3; TRBD2 agrees at 8 bases. CDR1 SGHDT and CDR2 YYEEEE come from the germline V gene. Trimming cost V 2 bases and J 0 bases; bases outside gene matches: 8. This CDR3 spans 17 amino acids. CDR3 amino acids: CASSLIVRGVSTDTQYF. The DNA of the CDR3 is TGTGCCAGCAGCTTAATCGTGCGGGGGGTTAGCACAGATACGCAGTATTTT.

The rearrangement joins TRBV25-1 to TRBJ2-5, with D perhaps matching TRBD1 (6 bases). The CDR3 runs 15 residues. Germline CDR1 MGHDK, CDR2 SYGVNS. V lost 1 base and J 2 bases, leaving 11 bases between the germline ends. CDR3 sequence: CASSESKGQQETQYF. The CDR3 DNA sequence: TGTGCCAGCAGTGAATCCAAAGGACAGCAAGAGACCCAGTACTTC. Looking up the rest from reference TRBV25-1 and TRBJ2-5 gives the full variable domain: EADIYQTPRYLVIGTGKKITLECSQTMGHDKMYWYQQDPGMELHLIHYSYGVNSTEKGDLSSESTVSRIRTEHFPLTLESARPSHTSQYLCASSESKGQQETQYFGPGTRLLVL.

The genes are TRBV7-9 and TRBJ2-1; 12 bases map to TRBD2. There are 16 residues in the CDR3. Germline CDR1 is SEHNR and CDR2 is FQNEAQ (reference sequence). J was trimmed by 7 bases and V by 5 bases; bases with no gene match: 9. CDR3 nucleotide sequence: TGTGCCAGCAGCCGGACTAGCGGGGTAGTAAGGAATGAGCAGTTCTTC. Its protein product is CASSRTSGVVRNEQFF.

The CDR3 DNA follows: TGTGCCAGCAGCCAATTTGGGGAGAAGCCCAGCCAAGAGACCCAGTACTTC. It yields the protein CASSQFGEKPSQETQYF. The chain recombines TRBV16 with TRBJ2-5, with a possible D match to TRBD2 (5 bases). This CDR3 region has 17 residues. Germline V gives CDR1 KGHSY, CDR2 FQNENV. The V gene lost 1 base and the J gene lost 1 base, with 16 bases spanning the gap.

This clone was seen a single time. The V call is TRBV5-6, the J call TRBJ2-5, with D maybe TRBD2 (7 bases). Germline CDR1 SGHDT, CDR2 YYEEEE. V dropped 1 base and J dropped 1 base, with 8 bases sitting between them. The CDR3 loop spans 14 amino acids. CDR3 region: CASSLRGGQETQYF. The CDR3 DNA follows: TGTGCCAGCAGCTTGAGGGGGGGCCAAGAGACCCAGTACTTC.

The CDR3 nucleotides are TGTGCCAGCAGTGGTTGGGTCTCTGGGCCGAAAAACATTCAGTACTTC. Its protein product is CASSGWVSGPKNIQYF. The rearrangement uses TRBV2 and TRBJ2-4; no definite D call. Trimming left V 4 bases short and J 4 bases short, with 17 bases between. CDR3 length: 16 amino acids. The germline V gene encodes CDR1 SNHLY and CDR2 FYNNEI.

The chain joins TRBV7-9 to TRBJ1-2, with 7 nucleotides matching TRBD1. V shed 6 bases and J 4 bases; nucleotides not matched to a gene: 8. This CDR3 is 14 amino acids long. Germline assignment: CDR1 SEHNR and CDR2 FQNEAQ (reference sequence). In DNA form, the CDR3 reads TGTGCCAGCAGTGTATCAGGGACAGCCTATGGCTACACCTTC. It specifies CASSVSGTAYGYTF. Full variable domain (rest looked up from reference TRBV7-9 and TRBJ1-2): DTGVSQNPRHKITKRGQNVTFRCDPISEHNRLYWYRQTLGQGPEFLTYFQNEAQLEKSRLLSDRFSAERPKGSFSTLEIQRTEQGDSAMYLCASSVSGTAYGYTFGSGTRLTVV.

The chain uses TRBV7-2 and TRBJ1-2, with a possible D match to TRBD1 (6 bases). The CDR3 consists of 15 residues. V shed 5 bases and J shed 6 bases, with 19 bases lying between them. The germline CDR1 and CDR2 sequences are SGHTA and FQGNSA. The CDR3 reads CASSPKGVGGDGYTF. CDR3 bases: TGTGCCAGCAGCCCAAAGGGGGTAGGGGGTGATGGCTACACCTTC.

In its sample, this clone was seen once. The chain carries TRBV7-3 and TRBJ2-1, with a weak D call TRBD1 (5 bases). This CDR3 comprises 16 residues. Germline loops: CDR1 SGHTA, CDR2 FQGTGA. With 5 bases removed from V and 5 bases from J, the gap between germline ends came to 19 bases. Here the CDR3 reads CASSLNYWGRDNEQFF. The CDR3, as DNA: TGTGCCAGCAGCCTTAATTATTGGGGCCGGGACAATGAGCAGTTCTTC. The variable domain in full, with the rest retrieved from reference TRBV7-3 and TRBJ2-1, is GAGVSQTPSNKVTEKGKYVELRCDPISGHTALYWYRQSLGQGPEFLIYFQGTGAADDSGLPNDRFFAVRPEGSVSTLKIQRTERGDSAVYLCASSLNYWGRDNEQFFGPGTRLTVL.

The chain is built from TRBV18 and TRBJ1-5; a possible D gene is TRBD1 (5 bases). CDR1 is KGHSH, CDR2 LQKENI, per germline. This CDR3 is built from 19 residues. Trimming stripped 3 bases from V and 0 bases from J, with 21 bases between. The CDR3 DNA follows: TGTGCCAGCTCACCCGGCGAAGACAGACGCACCCATAGCAATCAGCCCCAGCATTTT. This translates into CASSPGEDRRTHSNQPQHF.

The sample holds a few counts of this clone. The chain joins TRBV25-1 to TRBJ1-1; D is undetermined. The CDR3 is made up of 12 amino acids. Germline V CDR1 and CDR2: MGHDK, SYGVNS. Trimming stripped 4 bases from V and 9 bases from J, with 12 bases between. The CDR3 region is CASSGTAGKAFF. In DNA form, the CDR3 reads TGTGCCAGCAGTGGAACAGCGGGAAAAGCTTTCTTT. Supplemented by reference TRBV25-1 and TRBJ1-1, the full variable domain reads EADIYQTPRYLVIGTGKKITLECSQTMGHDKMYWYQQDPGMELHLIHYSYGVNSTEKGDLSSESTVSRIRTEHFPLTLESARPSHTSQYLCASSGTAGKAFFGQGTRLTVV.

V gene TRBV7-2 combines with J gene TRBJ1-3; TRBD1 is a possible D gene (6 bases). The CDR3 is 13 residues long. Trimming pared 6 bases from V and 5 bases from J, leaving 11 bases between. Germline V gives CDR1 SGHTA, CDR2 FQGNSA. As DNA, the CDR3 is TGTGCCAGCAGTCCCGGGACACGAAACACCATATATTTT. It yields the protein CASSPGTRNTIYF.

This chain links TRBV29-1 with TRBJ1-1, with 7 bases matching TRBD1. The germline gives CDR1 SQVTM, CDR2 ANQGSEA. The V segment lost 4 bases and the J segment 3 bases; nucleotides outside the gene matches: 17. This CDR3 has 17 amino acids. In nucleotides, the CDR3 is TGCAGCGTTGGGAGGGGACAGCCTCACCCTAAACACACTGAAGCTTTCTTT. Protein product: CSVGRGQPHPKHTEAFF.

This clone showed up just once. This rearrangement joins TRBV6-6 to TRBJ1-5, with D maybe TRBD1 (6 bases). The CDR3 sequence is 15 residues long. Trimming shortened V by 3 bases and J by 3 bases, and 12 bases separated the two germline ends. Looked up from germline, CDR1 is MNHNY and CDR2 is SVGAGI (reference sequence). The CDR3 spells CASSYAQGDNQPQHF. Here the CDR3 DNA reads TGTGCCAGCAGTTATGCACAGGGCGACAATCAGCCCCAGCATTTT.

The rearrangement joins TRBV28 to TRBJ1-2; D call uncertain. V was trimmed by 5 bases and J by 1 base, leaving 11 bases between them. Germline V gene lookup returns CDR1 MDHEN and CDR2 SYDVKM. The CDR3 has 14 amino acids. DNA for the CDR3: TGTGCCAGCAGTCTTCGCACATTTAACTATGGCTACACCTTC. Translating it yields CASSLRTFNYGYTF.

This rearrangement joins TRBV27 to TRBJ1-2; tentative D call: TRBD1 (6 bases). Germline CDR1 is MNHEY and CDR2 is SMNVEV (reference sequence). The V and J ends lost 6 bases and 0 bases respectively, with 17 bases between them. The CDR3 extends over 16 amino acids. The CDR3 bases are TGTGCCAGCAGCCCCACCACAGGGTTAGCTAACTATGGCTACACCTTC. Its translation: CASSPTTGLANYGYTF.

This clone appeared once. The V gene is TRBV7-8, the J gene TRBJ1-1; 8 bases line up with TRBD1. Trimming at V came to 1 base and at J to 4 bases, leaving 11 bases not matched to a gene. Per the germline V gene, CDR1 is SGHVS and CDR2 is FQNEAQ. The CDR3 totals 17 residues. The CDR3 DNA reads TGTGCCAGCAGCTTAGAGAGGGTCCAGGGGGCGGTCACTGAAGCTTTCTTT. The encoded protein is CASSLERVQGAVTEAFF.

The gene calls are TRBV21-1 and TRBJ2-1; the table's D gene call, TRBD2, was not cross checked with the DNA. TRBV21-1 is listed as a pseudogene. CDR3 size: 14 residues. CDR3 loop: CASRSGGTHNEQFF. In DNA, the CDR3 is TGTGCCAGCAGGTCGGGGGGGACCCACAATGAGCAGTTCTTC.

The V gene is TRBV2, the J gene TRBJ1-5; 7 bases map to TRBD1. J gave up 0 bases and V 7 bases, and 6 bases lay outside the gene matches. Germline V lookup: CDR1 SNHLY, CDR2 FYNNEI. This CDR3 contains 15 residues. The CDR3 nucleotides read TGTGCCAGCAAATCTCAGGGGGGTAGCAATCAGCCCCAGCATTTT. This encodes CASKSQGGSNQPQHF.

The rearrangement joins TRBV30 to TRBJ2-1; no clear D gene. This CDR3 is 11 amino acids long. Germline lookup yields CDR1 GTSNPN and CDR2 SVGIG (reference sequence). Trimming removed 4 bases at V and 8 bases at J, with 9 bases between. The CDR3, as DNA: TGTGCCTGGACTCTTGGCCATGAGCAGTTCTTC. Protein: CAWTLGHEQFF.

Only a few counts were recorded for this clone. This chain uses TRBV19 with TRBJ1-1; possible D gene TRBD1, 5 bases. Per germline, CDR1 LNHDA and CDR2 SQIVND (reference sequence). This CDR3 is 14 amino acids long. The V gene lost 1 base and the J gene lost 1 base, with 7 bases spanning the gap. CDR3 residues: CASSIVGGNTEAFF. CDR3 bases: TGTGCCAGTAGTATAGTGGGGGGGAACACTGAAGCTTTCTTT.

This chain connects TRBV4-3 to TRBJ2-3, with TRBD2 matching 8 bases. The CDR3 runs to 14 residues. CDR1 is LGHNA, CDR2 YSLEER, per germline. Germline trimming cut 4 bases from V and 5 bases from J; bases unmatched to any gene: 5. The chain's CDR3 is CASSPGLAGDTQYF. Here the CDR3 DNA reads TGCGCCAGCAGCCCCGGCCTAGCGGGAGATACGCAGTATTTT.

The chain has TRBV5-6 and TRBJ2-6; tentatively, D is TRBD2 (5 bases). From germline, CDR1 is SGHDT and CDR2 YYEEEE. This CDR3 region has 19 residues. The V end lost 0 bases, the J end lost 0 bases, and 16 bases lay between the germline ends. The CDR3 nucleotides read TGTGCCAGCAGCTTGGTCGCAGGCCCGGGAAGCTCTGGGGCCAACGTCCTGACTTTC. Encoded protein: CASSLVAGPGSSGANVLTF.

V gene TRBV10-3 combines with J gene TRBJ1-2; tentative D call: TRBD1 (6 bases). V was cut by 6 bases and J by 8 bases, with 16 bases left in between. CDR1 and CDR2 from the germline V gene are ENHRY and SYGVKD. This CDR3 has 13 amino acids. In nucleotides, the CDR3 is TGTGCCATCAGGGACAGAAGGTTGGTAGGCTACACCTTC. Its translation is CAIRDRRLVGYTF.

The genes are TRBV5-8 and TRBJ1-4; TRBD1 is a possible D gene (5 bases). Looked up from germline, CDR1 is SGHTS and CDR2 is YDEGEE. The CDR3 totals 15 residues. V lost 3 bases to trimming and J lost 10 bases, with 19 bases between them. CDR3 coding DNA: TGTGCCAGCAGCTCCCGCCCGGGGGGAATCGCAAAACTGTTTTTT. The encoded protein is CASSSRPGGIAKLFF. Full variable domain (missing parts from reference TRBV5-8 and TRBJ1-4): EAGVTQSPTHLIKTRGQQATLRCSPISGHTSVYWYQQALGLGLQFLLWYDEGEERNRGNFPPRFSGRQFPNYSSELNVNALELEDSALYLCASSSRPGGIAKLFFGSGTQLSVL.

The genes are TRBV19 and TRBJ1-1; the D gene is possibly TRBD1 (5 bases). V was shortened by 1 base and J by 6 bases, with 18 bases between the two germline ends. Looked up from germline, CDR1 is LNHDA and CDR2 is SQIVND (reference sequence). The CDR3 contains 16 residues. The CDR3: CASSIAWGVPNPEAFF. The CDR3 DNA follows: TGTGCCAGTAGTATAGCGTGGGGGGTACCCAATCCTGAAGCTTTCTTT.

This clone was detected only once. The genes are TRBV11-1 and TRBJ1-2, with D possibly TRBD1 on 5 matching bases. Germline CDR1 and CDR2: SGHAT and FQDESV (reference sequence). V gave up 5 bases and J gave up 8 bases, with 12 bases separating them. The CDR3 runs to 12 residues. CDR3 protein: CASSQQESGYTF. For the CDR3, the DNA is TGTGCCAGCAGCCAACAGGAGTCCGGCTACACCTTC.